The clone carrying this TCR beta chain was found once. What it binds is unknown. This sample was taken from a study of cytomegalovirus exposure and HLA in healthy donors. At the level of the study: Among the approximately 410 genotyped donors, 70% to 90% were placed in the Caucasian-associated ancestry cluster.

Study-level points and caveats: Within an earlier analysis, most TCR beta V segments proved productive either about 90% or about 30% of the time. A classifier reportedly called cytomegalovirus status with high sensitivity and specificity. Analysis was performed later, and it showed HLA-associated TCR beta chains to be more clonally expanded than equally common others.

PCR was performed using 60 Vbeta and 13 Jbeta primers. Libraries were prepared by immunoSEQ multiplex PCR; TCRdb keeps only in-frame clonotypes and omits some of them. The table includes 150,000 to 200,000 clones, about 76% detected once. This clonotype originated in a woman in her forties in good health and CMV-seropositive. The sequenced material came from PBMCs.

CDR3 coding DNA: TGTGCCAGTAGTAAACAGGGAGCCTATGGCTACACCTTC. Protein product: CASSKQGAYGYTF. The J gene is TRBJ1-2, the V gene TRBV19; TRBD1 is a possible D gene (6 bases). V was trimmed by 4 bases and J by 4 bases, leaving 10 bases between them. In germline, CDR1 is LNHDA, CDR2 SQIVND (reference sequence). The CDR3 is 13 amino acids.